A selection of T cell receptor beta chains follows, all from one sample in a study of cytomegalovirus exposure and HLA in healthy donors. Assay used: immunoSEQ multiplex PCR; TCRdb lists only in-frame clones, some missing. The data contain tens of thousands of clones, 94% of them singletons. The sample taken for sequencing was PBMCs. These receptors all come from a woman younger than 30 in good health and CMV-seronegative. Each CDR3 is given with its conserved first and last residue. Fields, in order: CDR3 length, clone size, J gene, D gene, V gene, CDR3 DNA, CDR3 protein. D genes are given only for firm matches. Clone size is given for some rows only: seen once, a few or many times, or a class if the clone is expanded.

CDR3 length: 16; clone size: NA; J gene: TRBJ2-7; D gene: TRBD2; V gene: TRBV7-2; CDR3 DNA: TGTGCCAGCAGCTTAGCTTCCGGGACTAGTGTCTCCGAGCAGTACTTC; CDR3 protein: CASSLASGTSVSEQYF
CDR3 length: 12; clone size: NA; J gene: TRBJ1-2; D gene: NA; V gene: TRBV11-1; CDR3 DNA: TGTGCCAGCAGTCCCGGTAGATATGGCTACACCTTC; CDR3 protein: CASSPGRYGYTF
CDR3 length: 15; clone size: once; J gene: TRBJ2-1; D gene: TRBD2; V gene: TRBV30; CDR3 DNA: TGTGCCTGGACGGAACTAGCGGGCCTCAACAATGAGCAGTTCTTC; CDR3 protein: CAWTELAGLNNEQFF
CDR3 length: 16; clone size: few; J gene: TRBJ1-2; D gene: NA; V gene: TRBV5-1; CDR3 DNA: TGCGCCAGCAGGTTGACAGTCGTGGATTTGGACTATGGCTACACCTTC; CDR3 protein: CASRLTVVDLDYGYTF
CDR3 length: 14; clone size: once; J gene: TRBJ1-2; D gene: NA; V gene: TRBV6-5; CDR3 DNA: TGTGCCAGCAGTTACTCTCGGGGGAACTATGGCTACACCTTC; CDR3 protein: CASSYSRGNYGYTF
CDR3 length: 15; clone size: NA; J gene: TRBJ2-2; D gene: TRBD2; V gene: TRBV6-6; CDR3 DNA: TGTGCCAGCAGTTACTCCCGCGGGGGACCCGGGGAGCTGTTTTTT; CDR3 protein: CASSYSRGGPGELFF
CDR3 length: 12; clone size: NA; J gene: TRBJ2-1; D gene: NA; V gene: TRBV15; CDR3 DNA: TGTGCCACCAGCAGAGATCGCGGAGAGCAGTTCTTC; CDR3 protein: CATSRDRGEQFF
CDR3 length: 15; clone size: NA; J gene: TRBJ2-3; D gene: NA; V gene: TRBV5-4; CDR3 DNA: TGTGCCAGCAGCTTCGGCGGGCACTACACAGATACGCAGTATTTT; CDR3 protein: CASSFGGHYTDTQYF
CDR3 length: 16; clone size: NA; J gene: TRBJ1-4; D gene: NA; V gene: TRBV9; CDR3 DNA: TGTGCCAGCAGCGTAGATCTCGGTGCAACTAATGAAAAACTGTTTTTT; CDR3 protein: CASSVDLGATNEKLFF
CDR3 length: 15; clone size: NA; J gene: TRBJ2-7; D gene: TRBD1; V gene: TRBV15; CDR3 DNA: TGTGCCACCAGCAGAGTATGGGCAGGGGGTAACGAGCAGTACTTC; CDR3 protein: CATSRVWAGGNEQYF
CDR3 length: 15; clone size: NA; J gene: TRBJ2-7; D gene: TRBD1; V gene: TRBV28; CDR3 DNA: TGTGCCAGCACCGACATAAGGGACAGGGATTACGAGCAGTACTTC; CDR3 protein: CASTDIRDRDYEQYF
CDR3 length: 15; clone size: medium-sized; J gene: TRBJ2-3; D gene: TRBD2; V gene: TRBV6-4; CDR3 DNA: TGTGCCAGCAGTGACTCAACTAGCGGGGGCGCAACGCAGTATTTT; CDR3 protein: CASSDSTSGGATQYF
CDR3 length: 17; clone size: NA; J gene: TRBJ1-4; D gene: NA; V gene: TRBV28; CDR3 DNA: TGTGCCAGCAGTCCTCCGTGGGGGGGCGGGGAAGATGAAAAACTGTTTTTT; CDR3 protein: CASSPPWGGGEDEKLFF
CDR3 length: 17; clone size: NA; J gene: TRBJ2-3; D gene: TRBD1; V gene: TRBV7-6; CDR3 DNA: TGTGCCAGCAGCTTAGTCTCATCGCAGGGGGCTTCAGATACGCAGTATTTT; CDR3 protein: CASSLVSSQGASDTQYF
CDR3 length: 11; clone size: NA; J gene: TRBJ2-5; D gene: NA; V gene: TRBV5-1; CDR3 DNA: TGCGCCAGCAGGTTCAGAGAGACCCAGTACTTC; CDR3 protein: CASRFRETQYF
CDR3 length: 14; clone size: NA; J gene: TRBJ1-1; D gene: TRBD1; V gene: TRBV18; CDR3 DNA: TGTGCCAGCTCACGACTACAGGGGGACACTGAAGCTTTCTTT; CDR3 protein: CASSRLQGDTEAFF
CDR3 length: 14; clone size: NA; J gene: TRBJ2-7; D gene: TRBD1; V gene: TRBV29-1; CDR3 DNA: TGCAGCGTTGAAGATGGACAGGGGAGGCACGAGCAGTACTTC; CDR3 protein: CSVEDGQGRHEQYF
CDR3 length: 13; clone size: NA; J gene: TRBJ2-7; D gene: NA; V gene: TRBV11-3; CDR3 DNA: TGTGCCAGCAGCGACCAGGGCACCTACGAGCAGTACTTC; CDR3 protein: CASSDQGTYEQYF
CDR3 length: 16; clone size: NA; J gene: TRBJ2-1; D gene: TRBD2; V gene: TRBV27; CDR3 DNA: TGTGCCAGCAGTCCCAGACTAGCGGGGGGGTACTCTGAGCAGTTCTTC; CDR3 protein: CASSPRLAGGYSEQFF
CDR3 length: 17; clone size: NA; J gene: TRBJ1-4; D gene: TRBD1; V gene: TRBV9; CDR3 DNA: TGTGCCAGCAGCGCGGGGACAGGGGGCTTGACTAATGAAAAACTGTTTTTT; CDR3 protein: CASSAGTGGLTNEKLFF
CDR3 length: 14; clone size: NA; J gene: TRBJ1-2; D gene: NA; V gene: TRBV7-2; CDR3 DNA: TGTGCCAGCAGCTCGGAGAGACAGGCCTATGGCTACACCTTC; CDR3 protein: CASSSERQAYGYTF
CDR3 length: 15; clone size: NA; J gene: TRBJ1-2; D gene: TRBD1; V gene: TRBV30; CDR3 DNA: TGTGCCTGGATCATACCGGGACAGCTAGTCTATGGCTACACCTTC; CDR3 protein: CAWIIPGQLVYGYTF
CDR3 length: 15; clone size: NA; J gene: TRBJ1-6; D gene: NA; V gene: TRBV7-9; CDR3 DNA: TGTGCCAGCAGCTTACGCGGCAGGGTACAATCACCCCTCCACTTT; CDR3 protein: CASSLRGRVQSPLHF
CDR3 length: 15; clone size: NA; J gene: TRBJ1-1; D gene: NA; V gene: TRBV5-6; CDR3 DNA: TGTGCCAGCAGCTCTCTCCCCCTGGAGGGGACTGAAGCTTTCTTT; CDR3 protein: CASSSLPLEGTEAFF
CDR3 length: 17; clone size: NA; J gene: TRBJ1-3; D gene: NA; V gene: TRBV5-6; CDR3 DNA: TGTGCCAGCAGCTTGTTAGGTGGCAGGGGATCTGGAAACACCATATATTTT; CDR3 protein: CASSLLGGRGSGNTIYF
CDR3 length: 14; clone size: NA; J gene: TRBJ1-4; D gene: TRBD1; V gene: TRBV7-2; CDR3 DNA: TGTGCCAGCAGTCTAGACAGGGTTGGTGAAAAACTGTTTTTT; CDR3 protein: CASSLDRVGEKLFF
CDR3 length: 15; clone size: NA; J gene: TRBJ2-1; D gene: NA; V gene: TRBV9; CDR3 DNA: TGTGCCAGCAGCGTAGCTTCGGGAGTATACAATGAGCAGTTCTTC; CDR3 protein: CASSVASGVYNEQFF
CDR3 length: 15; clone size: NA; J gene: TRBJ1-2; D gene: TRBD1; V gene: TRBV7-9; CDR3 DNA: TGTGCCAGCAGCTTAGACAGGGGGTTAGGATATGGCTACACCTTC; CDR3 protein: CASSLDRGLGYGYTF
CDR3 length: 14; clone size: NA; J gene: TRBJ2-7; D gene: NA; V gene: TRBV6-5; CDR3 DNA: TGTGCCAGCAGTGAAGGACAGAGCTCCTACGAGCAGTACTTC; CDR3 protein: CASSEGQSSYEQYF
CDR3 length: 14; clone size: NA; J gene: TRBJ1-1; D gene: TRBD1; V gene: TRBV28; CDR3 DNA: TGTGCCAGCAGTTTATTCTCAGGGGGCACTGAAGCTTTCTTT; CDR3 protein: CASSLFSGGTEAFF
CDR3 length: 15; clone size: NA; J gene: TRBJ2-5; D gene: TRBD1; V gene: TRBV9; CDR3 DNA: TGTGCCAGCAGCGCTGGGGACAGGGTGGGTGAGACCCAGTACTTC; CDR3 protein: CASSAGDRVGETQYF
CDR3 length: 13; clone size: NA; J gene: TRBJ2-7; D gene: NA; V gene: TRBV4-3; CDR3 DNA: TGCGCCAGCAGCCAGGTGGGCGGGCCCGAGCAGTACTTC; CDR3 protein: CASSQVGGPEQYF
CDR3 length: 13; clone size: few; J gene: TRBJ1-3; D gene: NA; V gene: TRBV29-1; CDR3 DNA: TGCAGCGTTGAAGATCCCGGGTTAGACACCATATATTTT; CDR3 protein: CSVEDPGLDTIYF
CDR3 length: 14; clone size: NA; J gene: TRBJ1-1; D gene: NA; V gene: TRBV2; CDR3 DNA: TGTGCCAGCGTGACACAGGAGTCCTTTTCTGAAGCTTTCTTT; CDR3 protein: CASVTQESFSEAFF
CDR3 length: 14; clone size: NA; J gene: TRBJ1-1; D gene: NA; V gene: TRBV7-2; CDR3 DNA: TGTGCCAGCAGCTTAGGGGGAGGGGGGAGTGAAGCTTTCTTT; CDR3 protein: CASSLGGGGSEAFF
CDR3 length: 15; clone size: NA; J gene: TRBJ1-4; D gene: NA; V gene: TRBV15; CDR3 DNA: TGTGCCACAAGACCGGCGATGCAGGGGTATGAAAAACTGTTTTTT; CDR3 protein: CATRPAMQGYEKLFF
CDR3 length: 15; clone size: NA; J gene: TRBJ1-3; D gene: NA; V gene: TRBV5-4; CDR3 DNA: TGTGCCAGCAGCTTGGACAGGTTCTCTGGAAACACCATATATTTT; CDR3 protein: CASSLDRFSGNTIYF
CDR3 length: 15; clone size: once; J gene: TRBJ1-1; D gene: NA; V gene: TRBV7-6; CDR3 DNA: TGTGCCAGCAGCTTAGGGTCGGGCAGGGGCACTGAAGCTTTCTTT; CDR3 protein: CASSLGSGRGTEAFF
CDR3 length: 13; clone size: once; J gene: TRBJ1-2; D gene: NA; V gene: TRBV5-6; CDR3 DNA: TGTGCCAGCAGTCCGGAAGGGGGTGAGGACTACACCTTC; CDR3 protein: CASSPEGGEDYTF
CDR3 length: 16; clone size: NA; J gene: TRBJ1-4; D gene: NA; V gene: TRBV6-5; CDR3 DNA: TGTGCCAGCAGTTTCAGGACCGGGACGGGGGATGAAAAACTGTTTTTT; CDR3 protein: CASSFRTGTGDEKLFF
CDR3 length: 16; clone size: NA; J gene: TRBJ2-2; D gene: TRBD2; V gene: TRBV7-3; CDR3 DNA: TGTGCCAGCAGCTTAATCCCTAGCGGGGGGTCCGCCCGGCTGTTTTTT; CDR3 protein: CASSLIPSGGSARLFF
CDR3 length: 14; clone size: NA; J gene: TRBJ1-6; D gene: NA; V gene: TRBV15; CDR3 DNA: TGTGCCACCAGCCCGCGTTTTGGTAATTCACCCCTCCACTTT; CDR3 protein: CATSPRFGNSPLHF
CDR3 length: 15; clone size: NA; J gene: TRBJ2-7; D gene: NA; V gene: TRBV10-3; CDR3 DNA: TGTGCCATCAGTGAACCCGGGACACTAACCTACGAGCAGTACTTC; CDR3 protein: CAISEPGTLTYEQYF
CDR3 length: 16; clone size: NA; J gene: TRBJ2-3; D gene: TRBD2; V gene: TRBV9; CDR3 DNA: TGTGCCAGCAGCGTTCCCCGGCAGCGGGGGACAGATACGCAGTATTTT; CDR3 protein: CASSVPRQRGTDTQYF
CDR3 length: 14; clone size: NA; J gene: TRBJ1-1; D gene: NA; V gene: TRBV7-6; CDR3 DNA: TGTGCCAGCAGACCTACCCGGACTGGCACTGAAGCTTTCTTT; CDR3 protein: CASRPTRTGTEAFF
CDR3 length: 15; clone size: NA; J gene: TRBJ2-7; D gene: NA; V gene: TRBV9; CDR3 DNA: TGTGCCAGCAGCAAAAACAGGGTTGCGCCCTACGAGCAGTACTTC; CDR3 protein: CASSKNRVAPYEQYF
CDR3 length: 16; clone size: NA; J gene: TRBJ1-2; D gene: TRBD1; V gene: TRBV15; CDR3 DNA: TGTGCCACCAGCACACCAGGACAGGATCCCTTATATGGCTACACCTTC; CDR3 protein: CATSTPGQDPLYGYTF
CDR3 length: 14; clone size: NA; J gene: TRBJ1-1; D gene: NA; V gene: TRBV6-1; CDR3 DNA: TGTGCCAGCAGTGAATCGTCGGTTTACACTGAAGCTTTCTTT; CDR3 protein: CASSESSVYTEAFF
CDR3 length: 15; clone size: few; J gene: TRBJ2-2; D gene: NA; V gene: TRBV6-4; CDR3 DNA: TGTGCCAGCAGTGAGGACAGTTCGAACACCGGGGAGCTGTTTTTT; CDR3 protein: CASSEDSSNTGELFF
CDR3 length: 15; clone size: NA; J gene: TRBJ2-2; D gene: NA; V gene: TRBV6-1; CDR3 DNA: TGTGCCAGCAGTGATAGACGCGGCTCGGGCGGGGAGCTGTTTTTT; CDR3 protein: CASSDRRGSGGELFF
CDR3 length: 15; clone size: once; J gene: TRBJ1-5; D gene: TRBD1; V gene: TRBV2; CDR3 DNA: TGTGCCAGCAGCGGGACAGGGGGCCAAAGGCAGCCCCAGCATTTT; CDR3 protein: CASSGTGGQRQPQHF
CDR3 length: 16; clone size: NA; J gene: TRBJ2-7; D gene: TRBD1; V gene: TRBV28; CDR3 DNA: TGTGCCAGCAGTTTCCCTGGACAGGGAAGGGGACACGAGCAGTACTTC; CDR3 protein: CASSFPGQGRGHEQYF
CDR3 length: 14; clone size: NA; J gene: TRBJ1-2; D gene: TRBD1; V gene: TRBV5-5; CDR3 DNA: TGTGCCAGCAGCTTTCCAGACAGGGACTATGGCTACACCTTC; CDR3 protein: CASSFPDRDYGYTF
CDR3 length: 15; clone size: NA; J gene: TRBJ1-6; D gene: TRBD1; V gene: TRBV10-3; CDR3 DNA: TGTGCCATACCTACCGGGACAGGGCCTAATTCACCCCTCCACTTT; CDR3 protein: CAIPTGTGPNSPLHF
CDR3 length: 13; clone size: once; J gene: TRBJ2-1; D gene: NA; V gene: TRBV5-4; CDR3 DNA: TGTGCCAGCAGATTACAGGGTTCGAATGAGCAGTTCTTC; CDR3 protein: CASRLQGSNEQFF